This TCR beta chain derives from a study of blood T cell repertoires in COVID-19. Study-level information: Material from acute and convalescent COVID-19 was sourced from the United States, Italy and Spain. From T cells, B-cell-depleted T cells, or PBMCs came the material, which was cDNA or gDNA.

V dropped 8 bases and J dropped 4 bases, with 11 bases sitting between them. The CDR3 length is 13 residues. Germline CDR1 SNHLY, CDR2 FYNNEI. The Seattle patients, enrolled during active infection, were followed longitudinally. Original processing methods: It was from reference gene primer amplification that nucleated cell counts were estimated. TCRdb's table, derived via immunoSEQ multiplex PCR, lists solely in-frame clones and lacks some. From that table come the V and J calls and clone size; the DNA was used to work out D and trimming. The sample contains fewer than 250,000 clones, roughly 80% of which appear only once.

The chain recombines TRBV2 with TRBJ2-2; D gene ambiguous. The sequence was collected from an elderly woman with COVID-19, enrolled during active disease. Material: peripheral blood. The CDR3 bases are TGTGCCAGCTCAAGCGTCATCACCGGGGAGCTGTTTTTT. Encoded protein: CASSSVITGELFF.